Listed below are T cell receptor beta chains from one sample, sequenced in a study of CD8 T cells in ankylosing spondylitis. One entry per CDR3 protein results from TCRdb running MiXCR on the 5' RACE reads. Of 69,000 or so distinct CDR3 sequences in the sample, 5.3% were seen once. The sample taken for sequencing was blood, either unsorted or a sorted T cell fraction (not recorded which). The receptors derive from a male donor with ankylosing spondylitis or in good health (not recorded which). CDR3s include the opening cysteine and the closing phenylalanine or tryptophan. A D gene is named only where the DNA matches it firmly. The listing skips clone size in some rows; elsewhere it reads once, few, many or a size class.

clone size: many; J gene: TRBJ2-2; V gene: TRBV25-1; D gene: NA; CDR3 protein: CASSINTGELFF; CDR3 DNA: TGTGCCAGCAGTATTAACACCGGGGAGCTGTTTTTT
clone size: many; J gene: TRBJ2-2; V gene: TRBV6-5; D gene: NA; CDR3 protein: CASSYSGGVYTGELFF; CDR3 DNA: TGTGCCAGCAGTTACTCGGGGGGAGTTTACACCGGGGAGCTGTTTTTT
clone size: many; J gene: TRBJ1-1; V gene: TRBV28; D gene: NA; CDR3 protein: CATATVVTEAFF; CDR3 DNA: TGTGCCACAGCGACGGTGGTCACTGAAGCTTTCTTT
clone size: many; J gene: TRBJ2-2; V gene: TRBV6-1; D gene: NA; CDR3 protein: CASSEFGGHTGELFF; CDR3 DNA: TGTGCCAGCAGTGAGTTTGGGGGCCACACCGGGGAGCTGTTTTTT
clone size: many; J gene: TRBJ2-7; V gene: TRBV15; D gene: NA; CDR3 protein: CATSRDLQVSYEQYF; CDR3 DNA: TGTGCCACCAGCAGAGATCTCCAGGTTTCCTACGAGCAGTACTTC
clone size: few; J gene: TRBJ2-3; V gene: TRBV20-1; D gene: TRBD2; CDR3 protein: CSARDKGLASNTDTQYF; CDR3 DNA: TGCAGTGCTAGAGATAAGGGACTAGCGAGTAACACAGATACGCAGTATTTT
clone size: many; J gene: TRBJ2-6; V gene: TRBV5-1; D gene: NA; CDR3 protein: CASSGGSSGANVLTF; CDR3 DNA: TGCGCCAGCAGCGGTGGATCTTCTGGGGCCAACGTCCTGACTTTC
clone size: many; J gene: TRBJ2-7; V gene: TRBV7-2; D gene: NA; CDR3 protein: CASSLVPDSAYEQYF; CDR3 DNA: TGTGCCAGCAGCTTAGTTCCGGACAGCGCCTACGAGCAGTACTTC
clone size: many; J gene: TRBJ2-5; V gene: TRBV12-3/TRBV12-4; D gene: NA; CDR3 protein: CASSYDRQETQYF; CDR3 DNA: TGTGCCAGCAGTTACGACAGGCAAGAGACCCAGTACTTC
clone size: many; J gene: TRBJ2-7; V gene: TRBV5-1; D gene: NA; CDR3 protein: CASSFRWDTTSYEQYF; CDR3 DNA: TGCGCCAGCAGCTTTAGATGGGATACTACCTCCTACGAGCAGTACTTC
clone size: NA; J gene: TRBJ2-3; V gene: TRBV5-1; D gene: TRBD1; CDR3 protein: CASSLGTGASKTDTQYF; CDR3 DNA: TGCGCCAGCAGCTTGGGGACAGGGGCTTCGAAAACAGATACGCAGTATTTT
clone size: many; J gene: TRBJ1-1; V gene: TRBV5-6; D gene: NA; CDR3 protein: CASSSPGSGWSTEAFF; CDR3 DNA: TGTGCCAGCAGCTCCCCCGGCTCGGGGTGGAGCACTGAAGCTTTCTTT
clone size: many; J gene: TRBJ2-1; V gene: TRBV6-4; D gene: TRBD2; CDR3 protein: CASRRLAGVYNEQFF; CDR3 DNA: TGTGCCAGCAGAAGACTAGCGGGGGTCTACAATGAGCAGTTCTTC
clone size: many; J gene: TRBJ1-2; V gene: TRBV9; D gene: NA; CDR3 protein: CASSSTASYGYTF; CDR3 DNA: TGTGCCAGCAGCTCCACAGCCTCCTATGGCTACACCTTC
clone size: many; J gene: TRBJ1-1; V gene: TRBV5-5; D gene: NA; CDR3 protein: CASSLGSTGWGMNTEAFF; CDR3 DNA: TGTGCCAGCAGCTTGGGCTCGACAGGCTGGGGAATGAACACTGAAGCTTTCTTT
clone size: many; J gene: TRBJ2-3; V gene: TRBV20-1; D gene: TRBD1; CDR3 protein: CSARDRGKVVTDTQYF; CDR3 DNA: TGCAGTGCTAGGGACAGGGGGAAGGTCGTTACAGATACGCAGTATTTT